These 20 T cell receptor beta chains share one sample of origin, sequenced in a study of blood T cell repertoires in COVID-19 (TCRdb year 2020). The library was produced with the immunoSEQ multiplex PCR assay. Not all clones reach the TCRdb copy of this immuneACCESS table, which keeps in-frame sequences only. Checked studies attribute under half of the gap to unresolved V genes and leave the rest unexplained. The sample profile shows about 120,000 clones; roughly 80% of them were found once. The top ten clonotypes cover about 2.1% of the sample. Sequencing was performed on peripheral blood. The receptors here all came from a man aged 30-40 years with acute or convalescent COVID-19.

The V gene is TRBV6-5, the J gene TRBJ2-2; possible D gene TRBD2, 5 bases. Trimming took 6 bases from V and 6 from J, leaving 14 bases between them. This CDR3 region has 14 residues. The germline CDR1 and CDR2 sequences are MNHEY and SVGAGI. CDR3: CASSLVREPGELFF. Written as DNA, the CDR3 is TGTGCCAGCAGCCTGGTTAGGGAGCCCGGGGAGCTGTTTTTT.

The chain combines TRBV4-1 with TRBJ1-5; 9 bases map to TRBD1. V trimming: 0 bases; J trimming: 3 bases; junction bases outside the gene matches: 6. This CDR3 has 17 amino acids. Germline CDR1 is MGHRA and CDR2 is YSYEKL. The CDR3 spells CASSQDNTGGTNQPQHF. DNA of the CDR3: TGCGCCAGCAGCCAAGATAATACAGGGGGCACCAATCAGCCCCAGCATTTT.

This clone was observed once. The rearrangement uses TRBV5-1 and TRBJ2-1; D possibly corresponds to TRBD1 (5 bases). Germline V lookup: CDR1 SGHRS, CDR2 YFSETQ. Trimming pared 1 base from V and 5 bases from J, leaving 7 bases between. This CDR3 comprises 13 residues. The CDR3 protein is CASSLRGDNEQFF. CDR3 DNA: TGCGCCAGCAGCTTGAGGGGCGACAATGAGCAGTTCTTC.

V and J are TRBV10-3 and TRBJ1-1; the D is unclear. Germline V gives CDR1 ENHRY, CDR2 SYGVKD. With 2 bases removed from V and 14 bases from J, the gap between germline ends came to 15 bases. CDR3 length: 12 residues. The CDR3, as DNA: TGTGCCATCAGTGAGAATGCGGTGAGGAGGTTCTTT. Translated, it gives CAISENAVRRFF.

The rearrangement uses TRBV11-2 and TRBJ2-1, with a possible D match to TRBD2 (7 bases). Germline V gene sequence: CDR1 SGHAT, CDR2 FQNNGV. The CDR3 is 14 residues long. The ends were cut back, 0 bases at V and 7 bases at J, with 10 bases in the middle. The CDR3 nucleotides are TGTGCCAGCAGCTTAGATAGGGGGGGAAATGAGCAGTTCTTC. Protein sequence: CASSLDRGGNEQFF.

V and J are TRBV5-1 and TRBJ2-2, with 10 bases that match TRBD2. The V gene's germline CDR1 is SGHRS and CDR2 YFSETQ. The CDR3 runs 16 residues. J lost 4 bases, V lost 0 bases, and 3 bases had no gene match. The CDR3 loop reads CASSLAASGGTGELFF. In DNA form, the CDR3 reads TGCGCCAGCAGCTTGGCCGCTAGCGGGGGCACCGGGGAGCTGTTTTTT.

The chain combines TRBV7-2 with TRBJ1-5; TRBD1 agrees at 7 bases. V shed 2 bases, J shed 0 bases, and the junction held 13 bases outside the gene matches. Germline CDR1 SGHTA, CDR2 FQGNSA. This CDR3 is built from 19 residues. The CDR3 nucleotides are TGTGCCAGCAGCTTACGGGCCCAACAGGGACAGTATAGCAATCAGCCCCAGCATTTT. It encodes CASSLRAQQGQYSNQPQHF.

The rearrangement joins TRBV2 to TRBJ1-5; TRBD1 matches 8 bases. The CDR3 totals 15 residues. Germline V gene data show CDR1 as SNHLY and CDR2 as FYNNEI. V trimming: 4 bases; J trimming: 6 bases; junction bases outside the gene matches: 8. CDR3 in DNA: TGTGCCAGCAGTGCTACAGGGGGGTCCCGTCAGCCCCAGCATTTT. The encoded protein is CASSATGGSRQPQHF.

This sequence joins TRBV19 and TRBJ2-3; D remains unclear. The CDR3 is 14 amino acids. V lost 6 bases and J lost 5, with 15 bases in between. Germline-derived CDR1 and CDR2 are LNHDA and SQIVND (reference sequence). CDR3 region: CASRAAIAGDTQYF. CDR3 in DNA: TGTGCCAGTAGGGCCGCTATAGCCGGAGATACGCAGTATTTT. Using reference TRBV19 and TRBJ2-3 for the parts outside the CDR3, the full variable domain is DGGITQSPKYLFRKEGQNVTLSCEQNLNHDAMYWYRQDPGQGLRLIYYSQIVNDFQKGDIAEGYSVSREKKESFPLTVTSAQKNPTAFYLCASRAAIAGDTQYFGPGTRLTVL.

The gene calls are TRBV6-2 or TRBV6-3 and TRBJ1-6; 7 bases match TRBD1. J was trimmed by 10 bases and V by 3 bases; bases with no gene match: 9. The CDR3 contains 15 residues. Germline CDR1 and CDR2: MNHEY and SVGEGT. DNA of the CDR3: TGTGCCAGCAGTTATAAGTGGGACAGTCGGTCACCCCTCCACTTT. Translation: CASSYKWDSRSPLHF.

The chain links TRBV12-5 to TRBJ2-7, with a possible D match to TRBD2 (6 bases). Trimming took 4 bases from V and 0 from J, leaving 10 bases between them. The CDR3 spans 14 residues. The V gene's germline CDR1 is LGHNT and CDR2 FRNRAP. CDR3 nucleotide sequence: TGTGCTAGTGGTTGGCCGGACTACTCCTACGAGCAGTACGTC. It yields the protein CASGWPDYSYEQYV.

Here the CDR3 DNA reads TGTGCCAGCAGCCAAAATTATAAGGCCGGGGCCCAGTACTTC. Protein: CASSQNYKAGAQYF. V usage is TRBV14 and J usage is TRBJ2-5, with a weak D call TRBD2 (5 bases). The CDR3 is made up of 14 amino acids. Trimming took off 2 bases at V and 9 bases at J, with 16 bases between the two ends. CDR1 and CDR2 (germline): SGHDN, FVKESK.

This clone was picked up one time. The J gene is TRBJ2-7, the V gene TRBV2; perhaps TRBD2 as D (5 bases). V lost 6 bases and J lost 0, with 12 bases in between. Looked up from germline, CDR1 is SNHLY and CDR2 is FYNNEI. The CDR3 has 14 residues. The CDR3 nucleotides read TGTGCCAGCAGGACCCTAGGGAGCTCCTACGAGCAGTACTTC. Protein: CASRTLGSSYEQYF.

The CDR3, as DNA: TGTGCCAGCAGAGCCGAGTTAAACACTGAAGCTTTCTTT. Its protein product is CASRAELNTEAFF. V usage is TRBV6-4 and J usage is TRBJ1-1; D call uncertain. Germline V lookup: CDR1 MRHNA, CDR2 SNTAGT. The CDR3 extends over 13 amino acids. The ends were cut back, 6 bases at V and 2 bases at J, with 10 bases in the middle.

The CDR3 coding sequence is TGTGCCAGCAGTGAAAACAGCAATTCACCCCTCCACTTT. Protein product: CASSENSNSPLHF. J is TRBJ1-6 and V is TRBV2; no clear D. The germline V gene has CDR1 SNHLY and CDR2 FYNNEI. Trimming stripped 2 bases from V and 7 bases from J, with 6 bases between. The CDR3 spans 13 residues.

This clone was seen only a few times. The chain combines TRBV12-3 or TRBV12-4 with TRBJ1-1; D unclear. V was trimmed by 7 bases and J by 4 bases, leaving 13 bases between them. The CDR3 spans 13 residues. The CDR3 sequence: CASKSLLVTEAFF. The DNA of the CDR3 is TGTGCCAGCAAATCACTCCTGGTCACTGAAGCTTTCTTT.

This clone was detected once. This rearrangement joins TRBV30 to TRBJ1-5, with D hard to call. V shed 1 base and J shed 3 bases, with 7 bases lying between them. There are 13 residues in the CDR3. Germline V gene sequence: CDR1 GTSNPN, CDR2 SVGIG (reference sequence). This CDR3 reads CAWSGAFNQPQHF. CDR3 sequence (DNA): TGTGCCTGGAGTGGGGCCTTCAATCAGCCCCAGCATTTT. Looking up the rest from reference TRBV30 and TRBJ1-5 gives the full variable domain: SQTIHQWPATLVQPVGSPLSLECTVEGTSNPNLYWYRQAAGRGLQLLFYSVGIGQISSEVPQNLSASRPQDRQFILSSKKLLLSDSGFYLCAWSGAFNQPQHFGDGTRLSIL.

This clone showed up just once. The chain uses TRBV9 and TRBJ2-1; 10 nucleotides match TRBD2. V shed 6 bases, J shed 1 base, and the junction held 13 bases outside the gene matches. CDR3 length: 18 residues. In germline, CDR1 is SGDLS, CDR2 YYNGEE. CDR3: CASTPLAGEGGSYNEQFF. The CDR3 region has the DNA TGTGCCAGCACCCCCCTAGCGGGAGAAGGCGGGTCCTACAATGAGCAGTTCTTC.

The genes are TRBV4-2 and TRBJ2-5, with D possibly matching TRBD1 (6 bases). Trimming took off 1 base at V and 0 bases at J, with 9 bases between the two ends. Germline values: CDR1 LGHNA, CDR2 YNFKEQ. CDR3 length: 15 amino acids. CDR3 sequence: CASSQGAGDQETQYF. CDR3 coding DNA: TGTGCCAGCAGCCAAGGTGCAGGGGACCAAGAGACCCAGTACTTC.

V gene TRBV9 combines with J gene TRBJ2-3; TRBD2 matches at 11 bases. The J segment lost 1 base and the V segment lost 4 bases, leaving 5 bases of the junction unmatched. CDR3 length: 16 residues. Germline V gene lookup returns CDR1 SGDLS and CDR2 YYNGEE. The CDR3 here is CASSYRLAGRTDTQYF. In DNA form, the CDR3 reads TGTGCCAGCAGCTACCGACTAGCGGGGCGCACAGATACGCAGTATTTT.